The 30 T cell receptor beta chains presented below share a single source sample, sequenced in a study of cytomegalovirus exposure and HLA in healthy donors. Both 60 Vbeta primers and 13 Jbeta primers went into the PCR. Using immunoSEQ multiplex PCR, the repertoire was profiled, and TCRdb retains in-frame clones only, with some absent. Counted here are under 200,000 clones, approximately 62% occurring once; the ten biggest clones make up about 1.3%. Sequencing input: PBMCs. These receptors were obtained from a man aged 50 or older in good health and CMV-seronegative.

The CDR3 loop is CASSLSWAYTDTQYF. CDR3 DNA sequence: TGTGCCAGCAGCTTAAGCTGGGCCTACACAGATACGCAGTATTTT. V and J are TRBV7-2 and TRBJ2-3; D gene ambiguous. Trimming removed 2 bases from V and 2 bases from J, with 11 bases in between. This CDR3 comprises 15 residues. Germline V gene sequence: CDR1 SGHTA, CDR2 FQGNSA.

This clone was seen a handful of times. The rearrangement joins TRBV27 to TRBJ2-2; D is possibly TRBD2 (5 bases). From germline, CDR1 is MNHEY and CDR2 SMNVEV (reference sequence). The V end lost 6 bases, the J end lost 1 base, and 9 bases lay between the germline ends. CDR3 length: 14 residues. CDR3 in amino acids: CASSQDLNTGELFF. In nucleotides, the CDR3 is TGTGCCAGCAGCCAGGACTTGAACACCGGGGAGCTGTTTTTT.

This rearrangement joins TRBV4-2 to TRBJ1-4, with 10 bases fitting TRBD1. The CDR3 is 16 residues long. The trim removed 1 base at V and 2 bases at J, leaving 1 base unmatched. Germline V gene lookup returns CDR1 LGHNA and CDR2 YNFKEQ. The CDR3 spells CASSQGDRGTNEKLFF. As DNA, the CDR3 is TGTGCCAGCAGCCAAGGGGACAGGGGCACTAATGAAAAACTGTTTTTT.

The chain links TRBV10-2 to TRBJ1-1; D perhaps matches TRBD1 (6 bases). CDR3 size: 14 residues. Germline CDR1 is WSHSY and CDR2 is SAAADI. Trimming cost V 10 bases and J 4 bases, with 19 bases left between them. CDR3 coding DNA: TGCGCCACCCCCGCGGGGGCTACGAGCACTGAAGCTTTCTTT. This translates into CATPAGATSTEAFF.

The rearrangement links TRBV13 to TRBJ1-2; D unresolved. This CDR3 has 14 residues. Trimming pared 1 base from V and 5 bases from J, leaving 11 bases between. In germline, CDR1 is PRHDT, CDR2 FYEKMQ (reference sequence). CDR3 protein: CASSLVGTTYGYTF. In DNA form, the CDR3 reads TGTGCCAGCAGCTTAGTCGGCACGACTTATGGCTACACCTTC.

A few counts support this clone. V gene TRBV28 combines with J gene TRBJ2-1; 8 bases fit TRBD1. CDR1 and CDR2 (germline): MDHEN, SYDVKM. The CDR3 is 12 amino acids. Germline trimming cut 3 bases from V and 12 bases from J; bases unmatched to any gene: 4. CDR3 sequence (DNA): TGTGCCAGCAGTTTCACCGGGACAGGGCAGTTCTTC. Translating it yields CASSFTGTGQFF.

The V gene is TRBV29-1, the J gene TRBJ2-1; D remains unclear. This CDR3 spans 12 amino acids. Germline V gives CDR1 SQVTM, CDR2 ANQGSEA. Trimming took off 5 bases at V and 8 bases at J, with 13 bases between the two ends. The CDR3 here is CSVPILVDEQFF. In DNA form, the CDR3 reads TGCAGCGTTCCCATCCTAGTCGATGAGCAGTTCTTC.

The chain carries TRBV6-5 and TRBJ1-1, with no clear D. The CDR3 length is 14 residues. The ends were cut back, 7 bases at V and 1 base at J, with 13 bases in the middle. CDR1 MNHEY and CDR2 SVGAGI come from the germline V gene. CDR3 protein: CASTTVIRNTEAFF. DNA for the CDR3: TGTGCCAGCACCACAGTGATTCGGAACACTGAAGCTTTCTTT.

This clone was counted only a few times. This CDR3 reads CASSLGSYSNQPQHF. CDR3 DNA sequence: TGTGCCAGCAGCTTAGGGAGTTATAGCAATCAGCCCCAGCATTTT. This chain joins TRBV7-2 and TRBJ1-5; D gene uncertain. The V gene lost 1 base and the J gene lost 0 bases, with 7 bases spanning the gap. Germline loops: CDR1 SGHTA, CDR2 FQGNSA. This CDR3 has 15 amino acids.

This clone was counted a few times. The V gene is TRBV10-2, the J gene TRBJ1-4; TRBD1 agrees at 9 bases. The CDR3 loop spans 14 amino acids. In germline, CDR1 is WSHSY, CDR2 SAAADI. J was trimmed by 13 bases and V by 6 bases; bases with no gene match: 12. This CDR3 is CASSPGQGVGGLFF. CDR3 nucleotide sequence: TGCGCCAGCAGCCCGGGACAGGGTGTAGGTGGACTGTTTTTT.

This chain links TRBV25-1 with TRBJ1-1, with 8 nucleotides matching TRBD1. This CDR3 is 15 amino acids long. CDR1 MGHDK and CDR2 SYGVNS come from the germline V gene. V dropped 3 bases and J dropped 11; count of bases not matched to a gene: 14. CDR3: CASSDVQTGVRTAFF. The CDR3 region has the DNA TGTGCCAGCAGTGACGTCCAGACAGGGGTGAGGACGGCTTTCTTT.

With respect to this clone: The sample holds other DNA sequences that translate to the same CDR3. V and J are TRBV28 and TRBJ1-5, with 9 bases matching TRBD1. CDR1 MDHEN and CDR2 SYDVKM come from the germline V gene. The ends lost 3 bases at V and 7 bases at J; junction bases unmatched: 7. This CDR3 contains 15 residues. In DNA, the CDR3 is TGTGCCAGCAGTTTGGGACAGGGTTACCGGCAGCCCCAGCATTTT. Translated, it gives CASSLGQGYRQPQHF.

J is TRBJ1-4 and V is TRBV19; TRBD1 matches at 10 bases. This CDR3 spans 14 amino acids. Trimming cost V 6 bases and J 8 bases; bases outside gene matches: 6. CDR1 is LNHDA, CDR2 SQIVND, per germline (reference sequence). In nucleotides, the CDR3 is TGTGCCAGTAGCCCGGGACAGGGGAGAGAAAAACTGTTTTTT. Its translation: CASSPGQGREKLFF.

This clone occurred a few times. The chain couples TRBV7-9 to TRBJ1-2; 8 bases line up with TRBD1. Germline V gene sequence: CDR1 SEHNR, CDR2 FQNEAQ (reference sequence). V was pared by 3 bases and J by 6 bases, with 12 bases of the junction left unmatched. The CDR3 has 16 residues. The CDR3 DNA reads TGTGCCAGCAGCTTTCCAATGGACAGGGCGCGGGATGGCTACACCTTC. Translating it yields CASSFPMDRARDGYTF.

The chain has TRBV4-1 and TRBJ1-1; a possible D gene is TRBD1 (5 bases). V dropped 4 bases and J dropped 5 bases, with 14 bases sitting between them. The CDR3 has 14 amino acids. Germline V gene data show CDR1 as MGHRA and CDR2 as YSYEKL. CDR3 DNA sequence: TGCGCCAGCAGCCCAGTAGGGGCGCAGACTGAAGCTTTCTTT. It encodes CASSPVGAQTEAFF.

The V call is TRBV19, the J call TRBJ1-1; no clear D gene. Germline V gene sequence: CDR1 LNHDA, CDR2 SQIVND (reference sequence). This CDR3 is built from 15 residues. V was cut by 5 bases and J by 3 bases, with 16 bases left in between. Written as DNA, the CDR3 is TGTGCCAGTAGTCCCGGAGGCGGACGTTACACTGAAGCTTTCTTT. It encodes CASSPGGGRYTEAFF.

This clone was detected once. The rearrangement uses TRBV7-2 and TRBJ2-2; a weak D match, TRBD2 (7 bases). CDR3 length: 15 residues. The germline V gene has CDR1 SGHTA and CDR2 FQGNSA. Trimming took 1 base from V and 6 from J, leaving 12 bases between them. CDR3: CASSLGGGNAGELFF. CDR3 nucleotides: TGTGCCAGCAGCTTAGGGGGGGGCAATGCCGGGGAGCTGTTTTTT.

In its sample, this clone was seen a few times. The CDR3 protein is CASSSGQINSPLHF. CDR3 nucleotides: TGTGCCAGCAGCTCGGGACAGATTAATTCACCCCTCCACTTT. The J gene is TRBJ1-6, the V gene TRBV7-9; 7 bases fit TRBD1. Germline V lookup: CDR1 SEHNR, CDR2 FQNEAQ (reference sequence). The CDR3 extends over 14 amino acids. Trimming at V came to 4 bases and at J to 6 bases, leaving 3 bases not matched to a gene.

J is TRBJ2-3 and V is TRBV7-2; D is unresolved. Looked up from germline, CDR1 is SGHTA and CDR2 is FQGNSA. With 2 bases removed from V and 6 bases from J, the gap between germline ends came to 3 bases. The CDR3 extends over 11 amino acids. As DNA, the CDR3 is TGTGCCAGCAGCTTACGGGATACGCAGTATTTT. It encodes CASSLRDTQYF.

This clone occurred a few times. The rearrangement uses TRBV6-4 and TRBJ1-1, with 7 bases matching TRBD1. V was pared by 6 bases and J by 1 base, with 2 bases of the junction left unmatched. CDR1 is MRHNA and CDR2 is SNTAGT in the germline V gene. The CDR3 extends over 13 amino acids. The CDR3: CASSRGTNTEAFF. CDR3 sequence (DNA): TGTGCCAGCAGCAGGGGGACGAACACTGAAGCTTTCTTT.

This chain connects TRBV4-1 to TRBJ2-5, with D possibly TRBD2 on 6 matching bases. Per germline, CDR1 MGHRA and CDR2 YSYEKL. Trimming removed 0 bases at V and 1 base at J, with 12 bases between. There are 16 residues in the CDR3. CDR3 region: CASSQDPGRVQETQYF. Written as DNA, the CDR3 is TGCGCCAGCAGCCAAGATCCCGGGAGAGTCCAAGAGACCCAGTACTTC.

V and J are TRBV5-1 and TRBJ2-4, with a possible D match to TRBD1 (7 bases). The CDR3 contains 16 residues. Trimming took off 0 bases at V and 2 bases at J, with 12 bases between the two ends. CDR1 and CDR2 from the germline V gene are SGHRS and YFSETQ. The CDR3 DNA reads TGCGCCAGCAGCTTGGCCTCAGGGGGGACCAAAAACATTCAGTACTTC. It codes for CASSLASGGTKNIQYF.

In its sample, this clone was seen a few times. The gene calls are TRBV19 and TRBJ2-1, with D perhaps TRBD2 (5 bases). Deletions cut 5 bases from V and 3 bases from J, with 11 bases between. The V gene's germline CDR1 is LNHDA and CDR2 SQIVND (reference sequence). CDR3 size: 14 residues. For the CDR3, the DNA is TGTGCCAGTAGTTTAAGGACTGTCTACAATGAGCAGTTCTTC. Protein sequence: CASSLRTVYNEQFF.

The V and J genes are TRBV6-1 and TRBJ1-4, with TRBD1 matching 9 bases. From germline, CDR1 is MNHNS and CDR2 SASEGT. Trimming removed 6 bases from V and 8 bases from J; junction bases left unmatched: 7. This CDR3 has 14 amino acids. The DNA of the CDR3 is TGTGCCAGCAGCCTACAGGGGGCATTCGAAAAACTGTTTTTT. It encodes CASSLQGAFEKLFF.

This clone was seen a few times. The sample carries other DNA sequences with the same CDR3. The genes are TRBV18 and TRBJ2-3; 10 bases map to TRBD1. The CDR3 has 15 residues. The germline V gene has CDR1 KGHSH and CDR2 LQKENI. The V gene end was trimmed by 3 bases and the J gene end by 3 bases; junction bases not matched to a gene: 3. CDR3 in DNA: TGTGCCAGCTCACCCCGGACAGGGGGGACAGATACGCAGTATTTT. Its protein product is CASSPRTGGTDTQYF.

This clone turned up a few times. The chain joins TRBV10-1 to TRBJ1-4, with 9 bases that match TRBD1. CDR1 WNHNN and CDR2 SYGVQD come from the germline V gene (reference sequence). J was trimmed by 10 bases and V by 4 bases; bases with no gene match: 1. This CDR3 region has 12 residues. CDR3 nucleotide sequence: TGCGCCAGCAGTGGGGGACAGGGAAAACTGTTTTTT. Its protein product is CASSGGQGKLFF.

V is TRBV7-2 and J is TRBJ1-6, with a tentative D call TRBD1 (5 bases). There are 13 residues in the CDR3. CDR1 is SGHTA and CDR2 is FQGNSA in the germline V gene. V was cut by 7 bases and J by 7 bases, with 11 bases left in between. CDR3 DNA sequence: TGTGCCAGCACCACAGGCGGAAATTCACCCCTCCACTTT. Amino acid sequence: CASTTGGNSPLHF.

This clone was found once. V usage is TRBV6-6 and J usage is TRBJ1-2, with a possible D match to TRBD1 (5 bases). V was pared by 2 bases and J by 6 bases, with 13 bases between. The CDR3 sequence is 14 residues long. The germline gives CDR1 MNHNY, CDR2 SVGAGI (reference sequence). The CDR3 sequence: CASSYTDQGNGYTF. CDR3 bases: TGTGCCAGCAGTTACACCGACCAGGGTAATGGCTACACCTTC.

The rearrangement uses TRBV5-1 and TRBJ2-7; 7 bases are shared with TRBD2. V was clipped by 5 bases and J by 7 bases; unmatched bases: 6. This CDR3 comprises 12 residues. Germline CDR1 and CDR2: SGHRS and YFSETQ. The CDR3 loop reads CASSAGAWEQYF. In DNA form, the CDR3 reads TGCGCCAGCAGTGCGGGAGCCTGGGAGCAGTACTTC.

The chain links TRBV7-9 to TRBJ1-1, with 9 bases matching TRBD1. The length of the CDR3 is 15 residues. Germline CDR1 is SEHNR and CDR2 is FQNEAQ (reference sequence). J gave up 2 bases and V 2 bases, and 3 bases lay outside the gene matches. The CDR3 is CASSLRQGGNTEAFF. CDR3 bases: TGTGCCAGCAGCTTAAGACAGGGGGGAAACACTGAAGCTTTCTTT.